The 14 T cell receptor beta chains reported below all come from one sample, sequenced in a study of CD8 T cells in ankylosing spondylitis (dated by TCRdb to 2016 to 2017). Findings and caveats that apply to the study as a whole: A TCR beta motif of several highly homologous amino acid variants appeared characteristic of blood from ankylosing spondylitis patients.

For these receptors, no antigen is known. The method behind the library was 5' RACE. The listed sequencing device is Illumina HiSeq 2500. TCRdb's own reprocessing of the public reads used fastp at Q25 and MiXCR and kept productive beta chains. When rows share a CDR3 protein, they turn into one entry using the most common DNA and genes. For this sample there are 700,000 to 1,000,000 distinct CDR3 sequences; roughly 10% appear just once. The biggest ten clones account for approximately 0.51% of the sample. The specimen was blood, either unsorted or a sorted T cell fraction (not recorded which). Receptors originate from a male donor with ankylosing spondylitis.

The CDR3 reads CASSIWRGKQYF. The CDR3 bases are TGTGCCAGTAGTATTTGGCGGGGGAAGCAGTATTTT. The genes are TRBV19 and TRBJ2-3; 7 nucleotides agree with TRBD2. Unmatched junction bases numbered 5, after V lost 3 bases and J lost 11 bases. Germline V gene data show CDR1 as LNHDA and CDR2 as SQIVND (reference sequence). The CDR3 sequence is 12 residues long.

This clonotype was detected only a few times. This chain joins TRBV7-2 and TRBJ1-5; D gene unclear. Germline V CDR1 and CDR2: SGHTA, FQGNSA. V lost 3 bases and J 4 bases, leaving 7 bases between the germline ends. The CDR3 runs 13 residues. Here the CDR3 DNA reads TGTGCCAGCAGCTTTGTAAGGAATCAGCCCCAGCATTTT. This translates into CASSFVRNQPQHF.

V usage is TRBV30 and J usage is TRBJ2-2; 10 bases line up with TRBD1. Germline CDR1 and CDR2: GTSNPN and SVGIG (reference sequence). This CDR3 contains 17 residues. Losses at the gene ends were 7 bases for V and 4 bases for J; bases not matched to a gene: 15. CDR3 amino acids: CAYHGGQGYRSTGELFF. CDR3 nucleotides: TGTGCCTACCATGGGGGACAGGGGTACCGGTCCACCGGGGAGCTGTTTTTT. The entire variable domain, with the rest obtained from reference TRBV30 and TRBJ2-2, is as follows: SQTIHQWPATLVQPVGSPLSLECTVEGTSNPNLYWYRQAAGRGLQLLFYSVGIGQISSEVPQNLSASRPQDRQFILSSKKLLLSDSGFYLCAYHGGQGYRSTGELFFGEGSRLTVL.

This clonotype was recorded at least ten times. The V gene is TRBV29-1, the J gene TRBJ2-5; 8 positions match TRBD1. Trimming removed 6 bases from V and 5 bases from J; junction bases left unmatched: 5. Germline CDR1 and CDR2: SQVTM and ANQGSEA. The CDR3 sequence is 12 residues long. CDR3 coding DNA: TGCAGCGTCGGACAGGGTGGGGAGACCCAGTACTTC. Protein: CSVGQGGETQYF.

V usage is TRBV7-9 and J usage is TRBJ2-2, with TRBD1 identical over 10 bases. V shed 6 bases and J 6 bases; nucleotides not matched to a gene: 1. Germline assignment: CDR1 SEHNR and CDR2 FQNEAQ (reference sequence). This CDR3 is built from 13 residues. The CDR3 sequence: CASRGTGAGELFF. The DNA of the CDR3 is TGTGCCAGCAGAGGGACAGGGGCCGGGGAGCTGTTTTTT.

This clonotype appeared a few times. Here the CDR3 reads CSARGPDTDTEAFF. In DNA, the CDR3 is TGCAGTGCTAGAGGGCCGGACACCGACACTGAAGCTTTCTTT. V gene TRBV20-1 combines with J gene TRBJ1-1, with D possibly TRBD1 on 5 matching bases. CDR1 DFQATT and CDR2 SNEGSKA come from the germline V gene (reference sequence). V lost 1 base and J 3 bases, leaving 12 bases between the germline ends. The CDR3 sequence is 14 residues long.

This clonotype was counted a single time. The CDR3 bases are TGTGCCAGCAGCCCCAGGGGACCTTCGAGACTTGAAGCTTTCTTT. Its translation: CASSPRGPSRLEAFF. The V gene is TRBV5-5, the J gene TRBJ1-1, with D tentatively TRBD1 (6 bases). The CDR3 covers 15 residues. Germline CDR1 SGHKS, CDR2 YYEKEE (reference sequence). V shed 4 bases and J shed 7 bases, with 20 bases lying between them. The variable domain in full, completed from reference TRBV5-5 and TRBJ1-1, reads DAGVTQSPTHLIKTRGQQVTLRCSPISGHKSVSWYQQVLGQGPQFIFQYYEKEERGRGNFPDRFSARQFPNYSSELNVNALLLGDSALYLCASSPRGPSRLEAFFGQGTRLTVV.

The chain couples TRBV5-1 to TRBJ1-2, with D possibly TRBD1 on 6 matching bases. The V gene lost 0 bases and the J gene lost 4 bases, with 13 bases spanning the gap. The CDR3 length is 15 residues. Germline V gives CDR1 SGHRS, CDR2 YFSETQ. The CDR3, as DNA: TGCGCCAGCAGCTTGGCGGGGGGCAGTGGCTATGGCTACACCTTC. Its protein product is CASSLAGGSGYGYTF.

The V gene is TRBV7-2, the J gene TRBJ1-5; no reliable D call. The CDR3 is made up of 14 amino acids. Germline V gene sequence: CDR1 SGHTA, CDR2 FQGNSA. V shed 3 bases and J shed 8 bases, with 14 bases lying between them. CDR3 nucleotides: TGTGCCAGCAGCTTGGGTTTTGGGAGTGAGCCCCAGCATTTT. Residues: CASSLGFGSEPQHF.

J is TRBJ2-7 and V is TRBV24-1, with D possibly matching TRBD1 (6 bases). Germline CDR1 reads KGHDR; CDR2 reads SFDVKD. V was cut by 4 bases and J by 2 bases, with 20 bases left in between. The length of the CDR3 is 17 residues. CDR3 sequence reads: CATSDATTTGFPYEQYF. The CDR3 region has the DNA TGTGCCACCAGTGACGCCACAACGACAGGTTTCCCCTACGAGCAGTACTTC.

This clonotype has ten or more counts. The chain has TRBV20-1 and TRBJ2-5; 11 positions match TRBD2. J lost 5 bases, V lost 4 bases, and 6 bases had no gene match. Per germline, CDR1 DFQATT and CDR2 SNEGSKA (reference sequence). This CDR3 is built from 14 residues. CDR3 in amino acids: CSAIAGGPGETQYF. CDR3 coding DNA: TGCAGTGCTATAGCGGGAGGGCCTGGGGAGACCCAGTACTTC.

The chain recombines TRBV20-1 with TRBJ2-3; D uncertain. Germline lookup yields CDR1 DFQATT and CDR2 SNEGSKA (reference sequence). CDR3 length: 13 amino acids. V dropped 2 bases and J dropped 2 bases, with 8 bases sitting between them. The CDR3 sequence: CSARKDATDTQYF. The CDR3 nucleotides are TGCAGTGCTAGAAAGGACGCCACAGATACGCAGTATTTT.

On this clonotype itself: A much larger clone differs from this one at a single base, so this may be a read error. This rearrangement joins TRBV29-1 to TRBJ2-1; D is unresolved. The CDR3 is 12 amino acids. The V end was cut by 7 bases, the J end by 2 bases, with 9 bases between. Germline V lookup: CDR1 SQVTM, CDR2 ANQGSEA. Here the CDR3 reads CSANVAYNEQFF. The CDR3 DNA is TGCAGCGCTAATGTTGCCTACAATGAGCAGTTCTTC.

This clonotype was detected a few times. The chain combines TRBV6-5 with TRBJ2-5; D is uncertain. The CDR3 loop spans 15 amino acids. Germline CDR1 reads MNHEY; CDR2 reads SVGAGI. Between the trimmed V and J ends, which lost 2 bases and 1 base, there was a span of 11 bases. CDR3 sequence (DNA): TGTGCCAGCAGTTACGGTATTGGCTCCCAAGAGACCCAGTACTTC. It yields the protein CASSYGIGSQETQYF.